This entry is about one T cell receptor (beta chain). Its antigen is unknown. No base quality information exists; no much larger clone differs at one position. CDR1 and CDR2, per the germline V gene (reference sequence), are LNHDA and SQIVND. Trimming takes 7 bases from V and 1 base from J, and the germline ends sit 14 bases apart. From cysteine to phenylalanine, the CDR3 is 15 amino acids long. Just CDR3 DNA is preserved here, 45 bases in frame from base 1. The cohort included 25 to 35 patients with locally advanced or metastatic urothelial carcinoma who were treated at Memorial Sloan Kettering on a trial protocol. Peripheral blood mononuclear cells were collected pretreatment and during treatment, with between 1 and 8 total time points per patient. The Qiagen DNeasy Blood extraction kit was used to purify genomic DNA from total PBMCs and from tumor samples. PBMCs were collected pretreatment and during treatment and were isolated and stored as previously described.

The data derive from a study of PD-L1 blockade in urothelial cancer (dated by TCRdb to between 2016 and 2019). Describing the broader study: Every patient began therapy around 2014 and was given atezolizumab 1,200 mg intravenously every 3 weeks. About nine tenths of the roughly 29 patients were males with bladder-origin urothelial cancer, and about 60% of the roughly 29 reported a prior smoking history. Patients had an ECOG performance status of 0 or 1 and had received between 0 and 3 prior chemotherapy regimens. Blood samples were analyzed at 3 weeks after treatment start (second dose) and at 6 weeks after treatment start. Blood samples gave median yields of around 140,000 T cells and 80,000 or so unique TCRs, along with a median clonality of about 0.084. The study, an exploratory multi-omic analysis, examined somatic, immune and clinical correlates of response to PD-L1 blockade with atezolizumab in urothelial cancer. Pretreatment tumor samples and matched peripheral blood, collected serially before and after atezolizumab treatment, underwent TCR sequencing. Durable clinical benefit was defined as a progression-free survival longer than 6 months, and TCR features were additionally tested against progression-free survival and overall survival. In the same patients who had TCR sequencing, pretreatment tumors also underwent whole exome sequencing and RNA sequencing. Roughly 10 patients achieved durable clinical benefit and 20 did not. Twenty-nine patients had pretreatment blood TCR-seq, about 25 had at least one posttreatment blood collection, and about 25 had tumor TCR-seq.

To estimate absolute template abundance from read counts, synthetic TCR analog templates were spiked into each PCR. TCRbeta CDR3 regions were amplified from genomic DNA with bias-controlled V and J gene primers using the immunoSEQ assay. Sequencing of rearranged TCRbeta segments was performed at approximately 20X coverage. The original methods were these. Sequencing errors were corrected by clustering and CDR3s were annotated against IMGT to assign V, D and J genes. Only productive TCRbeta rearrangements were used in downstream analyses, excluding out-of-frame or stop-codon sequences. Clonality was computed as one minus Shannon entropy normalized by the log of the number of unique productive sequences. Fisher's exact test with Benjamini-Hochberg correction, using a cutoff of adjusted p below 0.01, was how clones that differed between time points or between blood and tumor were identified. In TCRdb, the immuneACCESS table is reduced to in-frame sequences with V and J assigned. These tables do not hold every clone; where another copy was compared, an unresolved V gene accounts for under half, and the others remain unexplained. V and J calls and clone size follow that table, whereas D and trimming were derived from the DNA. Counted in this sample were 30,000 to 35,000 clones; around 80% of them appeared once. The biggest ten clones account for 30% of the sample.

Results the study describes overall, beyond this receptor: Among patients with durable benefit, tumor-associated TCR clones showed greater expansion in peripheral blood 3 weeks after treatment started (n ≈ 21, p = 0.022). Small sample size (n of about 30) and many exploratory analyses mean the results are intended to be hypothesis-generating. Improved progression-free and overall survival was associated with having pretreatment peripheral blood TCR clonality below the median.

This sequence was found in a man aged 60-69 years with urothelial cancer. This sequence uses TRBV19 and TRBJ2-4, and perhaps TRBD1 as D gene, on 6 matching bases. The sequencing here drew on PBMCs, taken around atezolizumab (anti-PD-L1) treatment. The DNA sequence follows: TGTGCCAGTAATCAGCCAGGGGACGCCAAAAACATTCAGTACTTC. Its amino acids are CASNQPGDAKNIQYF.